This record concerns one T cell receptor (beta chain) sequence. Its target is unknown. Profiling relied on immunoSEQ multiplex PCR, and the TCRdb table lists in-frame clones only, not all of them. The data show about 350,000 clones, more than 85% seen once. Treatment defined: roughly 18 received Ad26.COV2.S at low or high dose, single or two shots; about 5 received placebo; per-sample allocation not given. Specimens were obtained on day 63 following the first vaccine or placebo injection. The sample comes from a study of Ad26.COV2.S vaccination and SARS-CoV-2 variants. Study-wide results and limits: Spike-specific TCR breadth was greater in vaccine than placebo recipients.

This CDR3 spans 15 amino acids. Germline assignment: CDR1 LNHDA and CDR2 SQIVND (reference sequence). Trimming took off 7 bases at V and 2 bases at J, with 14 bases between the two ends. The material was peripheral blood, obtained in a trial of Ad26.COV2.S vaccine versus placebo. The gene calls are TRBV19 and TRBJ2-2; no reliable D call. The TCR sequence derives from a person aged 18-60 years who received the Ad26.COV2.S COVID-19 vaccine or a placebo. In DNA, the CDR3 is TGTGCCAGTATGAGCCCAGGAGTAAACACCGGGGAGCTGTTTTTT. Translating gives CASMSPGVNTGELFF.